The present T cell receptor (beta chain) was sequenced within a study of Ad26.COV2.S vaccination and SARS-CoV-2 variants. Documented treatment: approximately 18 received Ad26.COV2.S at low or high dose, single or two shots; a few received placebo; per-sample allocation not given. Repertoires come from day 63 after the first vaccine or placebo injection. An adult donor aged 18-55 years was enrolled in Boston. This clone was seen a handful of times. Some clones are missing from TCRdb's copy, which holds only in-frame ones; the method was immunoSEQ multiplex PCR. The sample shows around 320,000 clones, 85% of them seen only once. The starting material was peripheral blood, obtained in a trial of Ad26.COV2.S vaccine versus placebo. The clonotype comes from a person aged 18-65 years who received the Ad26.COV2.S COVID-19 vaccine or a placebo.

CDR3 loop: CASITRGYNSPLHF. CDR3 in DNA: TGTGCCAGCATTACTCGGGGTTATAATTCACCCCTCCACTTT. This rearrangement joins TRBV28 to TRBJ1-6; D call uncertain. Trimming took 7 bases from V and 4 from J, leaving 11 bases between them. The CDR3 is made up of 14 amino acids. The germline gives CDR1 MDHEN, CDR2 SYDVKM.